This T cell receptor (beta chain) was identified during a study of T cell repertoires in cytomegalovirus infection. On the study more broadly: Public TCR beta signature analysis indicated the presence of both CMV infection and matching HLA type.

Overall study findings and caveats: Based on cumulative public TCR beta family frequency, carriers of CMV plus the relevant HLA were identified. Clonotypes of TCR beta that were HLA-C-restricted and CMV-specific dominated the ex vivo response.

The table lists this clonotype with many counts. The antigen remains undetermined. In germline, CDR1 is SEHNR, CDR2 FQNEAQ (reference sequence). Trimming took 4 bases from V and 2 from J; bases not matched to a gene: 4. This CDR3 contains 15 residues. TCRdb itself ran the reads through MiXCR, one entry per CDR3 protein. The profile shows approximately 490,000 distinct CDR3 sequences, approximately 10% of them singletons. The sequence was collected from a human donor in good health (CMV status not recorded). Some clones in this sample may be carry-over from other donors' samples. The sequenced sample was PBMCs. This chain joins TRBV7-9 and TRBJ1-1; 10 bases are a match to TRBD1. CDR3 protein: CASSYRDRGNTEAFF. CDR3 DNA sequence: TGTGCCAGCAGCTACAGGGACAGGGGAAACACTGAAGCTTTCTTT.